A selection of T cell receptor beta chains follows, all from one sample in a study of blood T cell repertoires in COVID-19. Sequenced by immunoSEQ multiplex PCR; TCRdb stores in-frame clones only, minus some. The sample shows over 100,000 clones, about 85% of them seen only once. The sequencing input was peripheral blood. These receptors originate from a man in his forties or fifties with active COVID-19. The CDR3 runs from the conserved cysteine through the conserved F or W. Each record gives: D gene, V gene, clone size, J gene, CDR3 DNA, CDR3 protein. D genes are given only for firm matches. Rows give clone size only sometimes, using once, few, many, or a class for an expanded clone.

.	TRBV12-3/TRBV12-4	.	TRBJ2-7	TGTGCCAGCAGTCGATCCCACGGGGATCGGTACTTC	CASSRSHGDRYF
TRBD2	TRBV14	.	TRBJ2-2	TGTGCCAGCAGCTCTCTAGCGGCGGGGGGGGACACCGGGGAGCTGTTTTTT	CASSSLAAGGDTGELFF
.	TRBV19	few	TRBJ1-5	TGTGCCAGCAAGGTATGGGGGGAGGGTCGGCCCCAGCATTTT	CASKVWGEGRPQHF
.	TRBV18	.	TRBJ2-2	TGTGCCAGCTCACCAAGACAGGCGGACACCGGGGAGCTGTTTTTT	CASSPRQADTGELFF
TRBD1	TRBV12-3/TRBV12-4	few	TRBJ1-1	TGTGCCATCGCGACAGGGGACAACACTGAAGCTTTCTTT	CAIATGDNTEAFF
.	TRBV9	.	TRBJ2-5	TGTGCCAGCAGCGTTGGACAGCTCCAAGAGACCCAGTACTTC	CASSVGQLQETQYF
TRBD2	TRBV9	.	TRBJ2-1	TGTGCCAGCAGCGTTTCTTCCGGGGGGAATGAGCAGTTCTTC	CASSVSSGGNEQFF
TRBD2	TRBV7-9	.	TRBJ2-7	TGTGCCAGCAGCCCACTAGCGGGGAGCTCCTACGAGCAGTACTTC	CASSPLAGSSYEQYF
.	TRBV5-1	.	TRBJ2-7	TGCGCCAGCAGCTTTACAGGGTCCGAGCAGTACTTC	CASSFTGSEQYF
TRBD1	TRBV19	once	TRBJ1-2	TGTGCCAGTAGTAGATACCACAGGGGCGGCTATGGCTACACCTTC	CASSRYHRGGYGYTF
.	TRBV4-2	once	TRBJ1-5	TGTGCCAGCAGCCAAGTTTATAGCAATCAGCCCCAGCATTTT	CASSQVYSNQPQHF
.	TRBV4-1	.	TRBJ2-1	TGCGCCAGCAGCCCTAGCTCCTACAATGAGCAGTTCTTC	CASSPSSYNEQFF
.	TRBV6-2/TRBV6-3	.	TRBJ1-1	TGTGCCAGCAGTTTCGGACAGAAGACTGAAGCTTTCTTT	CASSFGQKTEAFF
TRBD1	TRBV12-3/TRBV12-4	.	TRBJ1-3	TGTGCCAGCAGTTTTGACAGGGAGAACACCATATATTTT	CASSFDRENTIYF
.	TRBV19	.	TRBJ2-1	TGTGCCAGTAGTACCCTGGGCGTTACCTACAATGAGCAGTTCTTC	CASSTLGVTYNEQFF
TRBD1	TRBV7-2	once	TRBJ2-6	TGTGCCAGCAGCTACAGGGGGCCTGGGGCCAACGTCCTGACTTTC	CASSYRGPGANVLTF
.	TRBV27	.	TRBJ1-6	TGTGCCAGCAGCGGAGGGTCGGTTAATTCACCCCTCCACTTT	CASSGGSVNSPLHF
.	TRBV18	.	TRBJ1-6	TGTGCCAGCTCACTAACGGGGGATAATTCACCCCTCCACTTT	CASSLTGDNSPLHF
.	TRBV28	.	TRBJ1-2	TGTGCCAGCAGTTTTCCGAACTATGGCTACACCTTC	CASSFPNYGYTF
.	TRBV18	.	TRBJ1-2	TGTGCCAGCCGCCTTCCGGGTAGTTCTAACTATGGCTACACCTTC	CASRLPGSSNYGYTF
.	TRBV9	.	TRBJ2-5	TGTGCCAGCAGCGTAGGACTACAAGAGACCCAGTACTTC	CASSVGLQETQYF
.	TRBV5-4	.	TRBJ2-7	TGTGCCAGCAGCTTGGGAGGAACCTACGAGCAGTACTTC	CASSLGGTYEQYF
.	TRBV9	.	TRBJ2-5	TGTGCCAGCAGCGAGCCCCCTGGGTCAGGGACCCAGTACTTC	CASSEPPGSGTQYF
TRBD2	TRBV9	.	TRBJ2-7	TGTGCCAGCAGCGCGCGTAGCGGGGGGGGAAGGTACGAGCAGTACTTC	CASSARSGGGRYEQYF
.	TRBV3-1/TRBV3-2	.	TRBJ1-3	TGTGCCAGCAGCCAAGAACAGAACTCTGGAAACACCATATATTTT	CASSQEQNSGNTIYF
TRBD1	TRBV7-6	few	TRBJ2-1	TGTGCCAGCAGCCTCGGACAGGGTTGGTACAATGAGCAGTTCTTC	CASSLGQGWYNEQFF
.	TRBV2	.	TRBJ1-6	TGTGCCAGCAGATCGACCCAGGGGTATAATTCACCCCTCCACTTT	CASRSTQGYNSPLHF
.	TRBV12-3/TRBV12-4	once	TRBJ2-3	TGTGCCAGCTCGGGACTGCCGACAGATACGCAGTATTTT	CASSGLPTDTQYF
.	TRBV6-1	.	TRBJ1-4	TGTGCCAGCAGTGAAAACCGGTTTGCAACTAATGAAAAACTGTTTTTT	CASSENRFATNEKLFF
TRBD1	TRBV6-6	.	TRBJ1-2	TGTGCCAGCAGTTACTCGGAGGACAGGGTATATGGCTACACCTTC	CASSYSEDRVYGYTF
.	TRBV7-6	few	TRBJ1-6	TGTGCCAGCAGCCCCTCCGGGCAGGGCCGATCACCCCTCCACTTT	CASSPSGQGRSPLHF
.	TRBV27	.	TRBJ1-5	TGTGCCAGCAGTTTAGACGGGAGAGACAGCCCCCAGCATTTT	CASSLDGRDSPQHF
TRBD1	TRBV28	.	TRBJ2-5	TGTGCCAGCACCCCAGGGGGCATCAAAGAGACCCAGTACTTC	CASTPGGIKETQYF
TRBD1	TRBV19	.	TRBJ1-2	TGTGCCAGTAGTCCTGAAACCCCGACAGGGGCCTCCTATGGCTACACCTTC	CASSPETPTGASYGYTF
.	TRBV6-6	.	TRBJ2-5	TGTGCCAGCAGACTGGAGACCCAGTACTTC	CASRLETQYF
TRBD2	TRBV3-1/TRBV3-2	.	TRBJ2-3	TGTGCCAGCAGCCAAGCTAGCGGGGGGATGCCGGATACGCAGTATTTT	CASSQASGGMPDTQYF
.	TRBV28	few	TRBJ1-3	TGTGCCAGCACGGATCAGGCAGGGGCTGGAAACACCATATATTTT	CASTDQAGAGNTIYF
.	TRBV6-2/TRBV6-3	.	TRBJ2-3	TGTGCCAGCAGTTACGGTACTCAAGATACGCAGTATTTT	CASSYGTQDTQYF
TRBD2	TRBV24-1	.	TRBJ2-3	TGTGCCACCAGTGACCCGGGACTAGCGGGGGGCCAAGATACGCAGTATTTT	CATSDPGLAGGQDTQYF
TRBD2	TRBV3-1/TRBV3-2	once	TRBJ2-3	TGTGCCAGCAGCCACCTCGGGACTAGCGGGGGGCGATCTACAGATACGCAGTATTTT	CASSHLGTSGGRSTDTQYF
TRBD1	TRBV27	once	TRBJ2-2	TGTGCCAGCAGTTTGGGGGCAGGGGGCGATGGTGGCGGGGAGCTGTTTTTT	CASSLGAGGDGGGELFF
TRBD1	TRBV7-2	once	TRBJ2-3	TGTGCCAGCAGCTCCTCCGGGACAGGGAAGTATTCGCAGTATTTT	CASSSSGTGKYSQYF
.	TRBV7-9	.	TRBJ2-7	TGTGCCAGCACCCAAATAAGACGGGGTTCCCACGAGCAGTACTTC	CASTQIRRGSHEQYF
TRBD1	TRBV24-1	once	TRBJ2-3	TGTGCCACCAGTGATTCGACAGGGAGTTCGCAGTATTTT	CATSDSTGSSQYF
TRBD1	TRBV5-1	.	TRBJ2-1	TGCGCCAGCAGCAGGACAGGGGCCCTTCCAAATGAGCAGTTCTTC	CASSRTGALPNEQFF
TRBD2	TRBV7-2	.	TRBJ2-1	TGTGCCAGCAGCTTAAGCGGGGCTGATGAGCAGTTCTTC	CASSLSGADEQFF
.	TRBV2	.	TRBJ2-3	TGTGCCAGCAGTCTGACAGTTACAGATACGCAGTATTTT	CASSLTVTDTQYF
TRBD1	TRBV5-1	.	TRBJ1-6	TGCGCCAGCAGCTTGGGCAGGGGGCGAATCAATCCGGATTCACCCCTCCACTTT	CASSLGRGRINPDSPLHF
TRBD1	TRBV5-4	.	TRBJ2-7	TGTGCCAGCAGCTACCCGGGACAGGGGGCCCACGAGCAGTACTTC	CASSYPGQGAHEQYF
TRBD1	TRBV19	.	TRBJ2-2	TGTGCCAGTAGTAGCCCAGGGGGCTTTGGCGGGGAGCTGTTTTTT	CASSSPGGFGGELFF